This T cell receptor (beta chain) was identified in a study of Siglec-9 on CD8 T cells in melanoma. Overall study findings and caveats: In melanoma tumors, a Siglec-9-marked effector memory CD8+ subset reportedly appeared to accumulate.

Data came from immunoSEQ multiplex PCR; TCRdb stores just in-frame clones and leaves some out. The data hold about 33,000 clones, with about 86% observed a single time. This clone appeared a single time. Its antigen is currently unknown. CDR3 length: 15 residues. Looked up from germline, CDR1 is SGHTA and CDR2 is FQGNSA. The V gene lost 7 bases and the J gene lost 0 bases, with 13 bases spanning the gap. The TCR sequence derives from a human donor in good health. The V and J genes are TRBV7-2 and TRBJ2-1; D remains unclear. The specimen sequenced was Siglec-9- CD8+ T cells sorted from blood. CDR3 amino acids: CASIASSSSYNEQFF. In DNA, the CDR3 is TGTGCCAGCATCGCGAGCTCCTCCTCCTACAATGAGCAGTTCTTC.